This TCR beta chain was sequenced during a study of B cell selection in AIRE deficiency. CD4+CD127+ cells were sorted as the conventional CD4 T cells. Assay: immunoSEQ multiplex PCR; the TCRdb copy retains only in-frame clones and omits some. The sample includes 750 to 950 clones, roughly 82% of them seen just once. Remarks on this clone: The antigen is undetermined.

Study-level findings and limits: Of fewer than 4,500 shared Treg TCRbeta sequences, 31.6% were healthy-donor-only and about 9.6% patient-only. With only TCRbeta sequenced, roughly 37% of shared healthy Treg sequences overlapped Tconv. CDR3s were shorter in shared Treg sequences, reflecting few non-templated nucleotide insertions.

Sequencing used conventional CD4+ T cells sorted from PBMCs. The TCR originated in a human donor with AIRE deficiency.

This chain's CDR3 is CASSSPGVDTQYF. CDR3 nucleotides: TGCGCCAGCAGCTCGCCGGGGGTCGATACGCAGTATTTT. The V and J genes are TRBV5-1 and TRBJ2-3; tentatively, D is TRBD2 (6 bases). The CDR3 length is 13 residues. CDR1 and CDR2 from the germline V gene are SGHRS and YFSETQ. V dropped 3 bases and J dropped 6 bases, with 11 bases sitting between them.